The rows below give T cell receptor beta chains drawn from one sample of a study of identical twins. A single record per CDR3 protein comes from TCRdb applying MiXCR to the 5' RACE reads. Among around 450,000 distinct CDR3 sequences listed, approximately 15% were seen once. Another study also made use of these data, one on yellow fever vaccine responses in identical twins.

The specimen sequenced was CD4+ T cells sorted from blood. These receptors were collected from a woman younger than 30 in good health. CDR3s include the opening cysteine and the closing phenylalanine or tryptophan. The order of the fields is CDR3 DNA, CDR3 protein, clone size, D gene, V gene, J gene. D genes are given only for firm matches. Rows give clone size only sometimes, using once, few, many, or a class for an expanded clone.

cdr3_nt: TGTGCCAGCAGCCAAGATCCGGCGGGAGTCCAAGAGACCCAGTACTTC
cdr3_aa: CASSQDPAGVQETQYF
clone_size: few
d_call: TRBD2
v_call: TRBV3-1
j_call: TRBJ2-5

cdr3_nt: TGTGCCAGCAGCTCCACTTTAGCGGCGTCTGGGGCCAACGTCCTGACTTTC
cdr3_aa: CASSSTLAASGANVLTF
clone_size: -
d_call: -
v_call: TRBV7-2
j_call: TRBJ2-6

cdr3_nt: TGCGCCAGCAGCTCGGTCGACAGTAACTATGGCTACACCTTC
cdr3_aa: CASSSVDSNYGYTF
clone_size: -
d_call: -
v_call: TRBV5-1
j_call: TRBJ1-2

cdr3_nt: TGTGCCAGCATTCAGCGGGGAGGAGAGACCCAGTACTTC
cdr3_aa: CASIQRGGETQYF
clone_size: -
d_call: TRBD2
v_call: TRBV2
j_call: TRBJ2-5

cdr3_nt: TGTGCCAGCAGCGGACCGTACTCGACAGGGGGCCGGACTGAAGCTTTCTTT
cdr3_aa: CASSGPYSTGGRTEAFF
clone_size: few
d_call: TRBD1
v_call: TRBV9
j_call: TRBJ1-1

cdr3_nt: TGTGCCAGCAGTCCGGACAGGGGGGCGAACGAGCAGTACTTC
cdr3_aa: CASSPDRGANEQYF
clone_size: few
d_call: TRBD1
v_call: TRBV6-1
j_call: TRBJ2-7

cdr3_nt: TGCAGTGCTAGCTCCACTAGTTCCCAGTCCTACAATGAGCAGTTCTTC
cdr3_aa: CSASSTSSQSYNEQFF
clone_size: -
d_call: -
v_call: TRBV20-1
j_call: TRBJ2-1

cdr3_nt: TGTGCCAGTAGCCCAGGGACACATGAGCAGTTCTTC
cdr3_aa: CASSPGTHEQFF
clone_size: few
d_call: -
v_call: TRBV19
j_call: TRBJ2-1

cdr3_nt: TGTGCCAGCAGCCCGGAACTAGCGGATTTGCAGTATTTT
cdr3_aa: CASSPELADLQYF
clone_size: few
d_call: TRBD2
v_call: TRBV4-2
j_call: TRBJ2-3

cdr3_nt: TGCGCCAGCAGCTTGGGACTAGCTAAGACCGGGGAGCTGTTTTTT
cdr3_aa: CASSLGLAKTGELFF
clone_size: -
d_call: TRBD2
v_call: TRBV5-1
j_call: TRBJ2-2

cdr3_nt: TGTGCCACCAGCGGGTTTACTAGCACAGATACGCAGTATTTT
cdr3_aa: CATSGFTSTDTQYF
clone_size: few
d_call: -
v_call: TRBV7-9
j_call: TRBJ2-3

cdr3_nt: TGTGCCAGCAGCTTTCTCCGACAGGGGGCTGGCTACACCTTC
cdr3_aa: CASSFLRQGAGYTF
clone_size: few
d_call: TRBD1
v_call: TRBV7-2
j_call: TRBJ1-2

cdr3_nt: TGTGCCAGCAGTTTAGGGTGGGACAGGCAAGAGACCCAGTACTTC
cdr3_aa: CASSLGWDRQETQYF
clone_size: -
d_call: TRBD1
v_call: TRBV6-5
j_call: TRBJ2-5

cdr3_nt: TGTGCCAGCTCCGGACAGGGGGTCCAAGAGACCCAGTACTTC
cdr3_aa: CASSGQGVQETQYF
clone_size: few
d_call: TRBD1
v_call: TRBV18
j_call: TRBJ2-5

cdr3_nt: TGTGCCAGCAGCGTAGACCAGGTGATTTACACCGGGGAGCTGTTTTTT
cdr3_aa: CASSVDQVIYTGELFF
clone_size: -
d_call: -
v_call: TRBV9
j_call: TRBJ2-2

cdr3_nt: TGTGCCAGCAGCCGAGACCGGAAAAGCGAAAAACTGTTTTTT
cdr3_aa: CASSRDRKSEKLFF
clone_size: -
d_call: -
v_call: TRBV6-1
j_call: TRBJ1-4

cdr3_nt: TGCGCCAGCAGCCCAGCTAGCGGGAGTACAGATACGCAGTATTTT
cdr3_aa: CASSPASGSTDTQYF
clone_size: -
d_call: TRBD2
v_call: TRBV4-1
j_call: TRBJ2-3

cdr3_nt: TGTGCCTGGACCCCCGGGGCCCAAGAGACCCAGTACTTC
cdr3_aa: CAWTPGAQETQYF
clone_size: -
d_call: -
v_call: TRBV30
j_call: TRBJ2-5

cdr3_nt: TGTGCCAGCAACCGCGGGTACAGCTACAATGAGCAGTTCTTC
cdr3_aa: CASNRGYSYNEQFF
clone_size: -
d_call: -
v_call: TRBV7-8
j_call: TRBJ2-1

cdr3_nt: TGTGCCAGCAGCCCCGACTGGTCAACTAATGAAAAACTGTTTTTT
cdr3_aa: CASSPDWSTNEKLFF
clone_size: few
d_call: -
v_call: TRBV7-9
j_call: TRBJ1-4

cdr3_nt: TGCAGTGCTAGAGTGGGCAAGGCGAACACCGGGGAGCTGTTTTTT
cdr3_aa: CSARVGKANTGELFF
clone_size: many
d_call: -
v_call: TRBV20-1
j_call: TRBJ2-2

cdr3_nt: TGTGCCAGCAGTGACCCAGGGGCCCACACCGGGGAGCTGTTTTTT
cdr3_aa: CASSDPGAHTGELFF
clone_size: few
d_call: -
v_call: TRBV6-1
j_call: TRBJ2-2

cdr3_nt: TGTGCCAGCAGCCTACTAGCGGGGGGGAAGGATACGCAGTATTTT
cdr3_aa: CASSLLAGGKDTQYF
clone_size: few
d_call: TRBD2
v_call: TRBV3-1
j_call: TRBJ2-3

cdr3_nt: TGTGCCACCAGTGACCCCGACAACGGTGGGGCCAACGTCCTGACTTTC
cdr3_aa: CATSDPDNGGANVLTF
clone_size: many
d_call: -
v_call: TRBV24-1
j_call: TRBJ2-6

cdr3_nt: TGTGCCACCAGCAGAGGGGGACTCACCGCTAGCACAGATACGCAGTATTTT
cdr3_aa: CATSRGGLTASTDTQYF
clone_size: -
d_call: -
v_call: TRBV15
j_call: TRBJ2-3

cdr3_nt: TGCAGTGCTAGAGATCCCCTTTTCAATGAGCAGTTCTTC
cdr3_aa: CSARDPLFNEQFF
clone_size: -
d_call: -
v_call: TRBV20-1
j_call: TRBJ2-1

cdr3_nt: TGTGCCAGCAGTTGGGGACAGGGTATTTTAACTGAAGCTTTCTTT
cdr3_aa: CASSWGQGILTEAFF
clone_size: -
d_call: TRBD1
v_call: TRBV6-5
j_call: TRBJ1-1

cdr3_nt: TGCAGTGCTAGCACAGGGATTAAGAGCGGGGAGCTGTTTTTT
cdr3_aa: CSASTGIKSGELFF
clone_size: -
d_call: -
v_call: TRBV20-1
j_call: TRBJ2-2

cdr3_nt: TGTGCCAGCAGCCCCGGACAGGGGGCGCGAAACACTGAAGCTTTCTTT
cdr3_aa: CASSPGQGARNTEAFF
clone_size: few
d_call: TRBD1
v_call: TRBV11-1
j_call: TRBJ1-1

cdr3_nt: TGTGCCAGCAGCATCAGGGTTCCCGGGGAGCTGTTTTTT
cdr3_aa: CASSIRVPGELFF
clone_size: many
d_call: -
v_call: TRBV7-2
j_call: TRBJ2-2

cdr3_nt: TGCAGCGTTGAAACTAGCGGGGGTGCTAGCACAGATACGCAGTATTTT
cdr3_aa: CSVETSGGASTDTQYF
clone_size: many
d_call: TRBD2
v_call: TRBV29-1
j_call: TRBJ2-3

cdr3_nt: TGCGCCAGCAGCTTACTAGCGGGAGTAGGTAATGAGCAGTTCTTC
cdr3_aa: CASSLLAGVGNEQFF
clone_size: many
d_call: TRBD2
v_call: TRBV28
j_call: TRBJ2-1

cdr3_nt: TGTGCCAGCAGTTACACCGAGGACAGGGGAAGAGACAAAAACATTCAGTACTTC
cdr3_aa: CASSYTEDRGRDKNIQYF
clone_size: many
d_call: TRBD1
v_call: TRBV6-5
j_call: TRBJ2-4

cdr3_nt: TGTGCCAGCAGTTTAGCGACTAGCGGGAGGGCTTACGAGCAGTACTTC
cdr3_aa: CASSLATSGRAYEQYF
clone_size: -
d_call: TRBD2
v_call: TRBV12-3/TRBV12-4
j_call: TRBJ2-7

cdr3_nt: TGCAGTGCTACCCGACAGTATAATTCACCCCTCCACTTT
cdr3_aa: CSATRQYNSPLHF
clone_size: -
d_call: -
v_call: TRBV20-1
j_call: TRBJ1-6

cdr3_nt: TGTGCCAGCAGCCCACGGCAGCCCGCCTACGAGCAGTACTTC
cdr3_aa: CASSPRQPAYEQYF
clone_size: -
d_call: -
v_call: TRBV9
j_call: TRBJ2-7

cdr3_nt: TGTGCCAGCTCATTCTTACTAGCGGACGAGCAGTTCTTC
cdr3_aa: CASSFLLADEQFF
clone_size: -
d_call: TRBD2
v_call: TRBV18
j_call: TRBJ2-1

cdr3_nt: TGTGCCAGCAGCGCCTCGGGAGCCAAAAACATTCAGTACTTC
cdr3_aa: CASSASGAKNIQYF
clone_size: -
d_call: -
v_call: TRBV11-2
j_call: TRBJ2-4

cdr3_nt: TGTGCCAGCAGTCCCGGGTCCGTTAAAGTAACCCAGTACTTC
cdr3_aa: CASSPGSVKVTQYF
clone_size: -
d_call: -
v_call: TRBV6-1
j_call: TRBJ2-5

cdr3_nt: TGTGCCAGCAGCCAAGAATTTAGGCCTAGCGGGAGACCAGATACGCAGTATTTT
cdr3_aa: CASSQEFRPSGRPDTQYF
clone_size: -
d_call: TRBD2
v_call: TRBV3-1
j_call: TRBJ2-3

cdr3_nt: TGTGCCATCAGTGAGGGGGGGACTAGCGGGAGGAATGAGCAGTTCTTC
cdr3_aa: CAISEGGTSGRNEQFF
clone_size: -
d_call: TRBD2
v_call: TRBV10-3
j_call: TRBJ2-1

cdr3_nt: TGTGCCAGCAGTCCGTCTGGCAGGGACCAGTACTTC
cdr3_aa: CASSPSGRDQYF
clone_size: few
d_call: -
v_call: TRBV28
j_call: TRBJ2-5

cdr3_nt: TGTGCCACCGCAGGGCAGAATAACTATGGCTACACCTTC
cdr3_aa: CATAGQNNYGYTF
clone_size: -
d_call: -
v_call: TRBV12-3/TRBV12-4
j_call: TRBJ1-2

cdr3_nt: TGCAGCGTTAGGACAGGGGAGGAGACCCAGTACTTC
cdr3_aa: CSVRTGEETQYF
clone_size: -
d_call: TRBD1
v_call: TRBV29-1
j_call: TRBJ2-5

cdr3_nt: TGTGCCAGCAGTTTACTGTTAGGCGGGGGGGCACTATACGAGCAGTACTTC
cdr3_aa: CASSLLLGGGALYEQYF
clone_size: -
d_call: TRBD2
v_call: TRBV12-3/TRBV12-4
j_call: TRBJ2-7

cdr3_nt: TGTGCCAGCAGCTTAATTGCAGGACAGGGAAACTATGGCTACACCTTC
cdr3_aa: CASSLIAGQGNYGYTF
clone_size: -
d_call: TRBD1
v_call: TRBV7-3
j_call: TRBJ1-2

cdr3_nt: TGCGCCAGCAGCTTCCAGGGGCAAGAGACCCAGTACTTC
cdr3_aa: CASSFQGQETQYF
clone_size: -
d_call: -
v_call: TRBV5-1
j_call: TRBJ2-5

cdr3_nt: TGTGCCAGCCTAATGCCCCCCTACGAGCAGTACTTC
cdr3_aa: CASLMPPYEQYF
clone_size: -
d_call: -
v_call: TRBV6-5
j_call: TRBJ2-7

cdr3_nt: TGCAGTGCTAGCAAGGGGGCGGCAACTAATGAAAAACTGTTTTTT
cdr3_aa: CSASKGAATNEKLFF
clone_size: few
d_call: TRBD1
v_call: TRBV20-1
j_call: TRBJ1-4

cdr3_nt: TGTGCCAGCAGTTTAGTGCGGGGGGGCCAAGAGACCCAGTACTTC
cdr3_aa: CASSLVRGGQETQYF
clone_size: few
d_call: TRBD2
v_call: TRBV28
j_call: TRBJ2-5

cdr3_nt: TGTGCCAGCAGCTCCCCTCAGCCCCAGCATTTT
cdr3_aa: CASSSPQPQHF
clone_size: many
d_call: -
v_call: TRBV12-3/TRBV12-4
j_call: TRBJ1-5

cdr3_nt: TGTGCCACCAGTCGCCAGGTGAACAATGAGCAGTTCTTC
cdr3_aa: CATSRQVNNEQFF
clone_size: -
d_call: -
v_call: TRBV24-1
j_call: TRBJ2-1

cdr3_nt: TGTGCCAGCAGCTTATATTGGGGACAGGGGGCATCGGGCAACACCGGGGAGCTGTTTTTT
cdr3_aa: CASSLYWGQGASGNTGELFF
clone_size: -
d_call: TRBD1
v_call: TRBV11-2
j_call: TRBJ2-2

cdr3_nt: TGCAGCGTGGCGTATGGGAATCAGCCCCAGCATTTT
cdr3_aa: CSVAYGNQPQHF
clone_size: -
d_call: -
v_call: TRBV29-1
j_call: TRBJ1-5

cdr3_nt: TGCGCCAGTTCGACGGGCTTTCTGAACACTGAAGCTTTCTTT
cdr3_aa: CASSTGFLNTEAFF
clone_size: -
d_call: -
v_call: TRBV5-1
j_call: TRBJ1-1